This TCR beta chain was sequenced in a study of T cell responses to AZD1222 COVID-19 vaccine. Study conclusions and caveats: Donors were largely white British and mainly female; clonal diversity was possibly underestimated.

Details on this clone: No antigen is known for it.

V shed 4 bases and J shed 2 bases, with 24 bases lying between them. CDR1 is SNHLY and CDR2 is FYNNEI in the germline V gene. There are 18 residues in the CDR3. TCRdb's table, derived via immunoSEQ multiplex PCR, lists solely in-frame clones and lacks some. The data hold more than 95,000 clones, with roughly 86% observed a single time. The source of this sequence is an adult who received the MenACWY meningococcal vaccine as a control. This sequence joins TRBV2 and TRBJ2-7; possibly TRBD1 or TRBD2 for D (5 bases each). The specimen was peripheral blood, collected 28 days after the second dose of the MenACWY control vaccine. CDR3 DNA sequence: TGTGCCAGCAGTGGTTCTTCGCCAGGGAGTATTTTAACCTACGAGCAGTACTTC. Amino acids: CASSGSSPGSILTYEQYF. Drawing the rest from reference TRBV2 and TRBJ2-7, the complete variable domain is EPEVTQTPSHQVTQMGQEVILRCVPISNHLYFYWYRQILGQKVEFLVSFYNNEISEKSEIFDDQFSVERPDGSNFTLKIRSTKLEDSAMYFCASSGSSPGSILTYEQYFGPGTRLTVT.